This TCR beta chain was sequenced for a study of blood T cell repertoires in COVID-19. V shed 2 bases and J 7 bases; nucleotides not matched to a gene: 7. The CDR3 length is 14 residues. Germline CDR1 SGHTA, CDR2 FQGNSA. The assay was immunoSEQ multiplex PCR, and TCRdb's table has in-frame clones only and misses some. Seen here are a few hundred thousand clones, 90% observed once, and the top ten hold 0.6%. This receptor was obtained from a man aged 18 to 30 who had recovered from COVID-19. The V and J genes are TRBV7-2 and TRBJ1-2, with TRBD1 identical over 7 bases. The source material was PBMCs or T cells enriched from blood (not recorded which). CDR3: CASSLFDRASGYTF. In nucleotides, the CDR3 is TGTGCCAGCAGCTTATTTGACAGGGCGTCTGGCTACACCTTC.